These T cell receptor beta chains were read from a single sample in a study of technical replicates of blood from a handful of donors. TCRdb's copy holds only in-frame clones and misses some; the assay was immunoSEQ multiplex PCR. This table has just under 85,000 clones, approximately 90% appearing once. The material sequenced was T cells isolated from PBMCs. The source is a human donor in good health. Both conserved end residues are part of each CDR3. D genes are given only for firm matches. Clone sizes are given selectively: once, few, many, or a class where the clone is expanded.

CATSRRTGESQPQHF,TRBJ1-5,.,TRBD1,TRBV15
CSVRDRHRGMNTEAFF,TRBJ1-1,.,TRBD1,TRBV29-1
CASRQGFNEQFF,TRBJ2-1,.,.,TRBV25-1
CASSFSAGVAKNIQYF,TRBJ2-4,once,TRBD2,TRBV7-8
CASTFGHRETWGYTF,TRBJ1-2,.,.,TRBV28
CASSLSSKSMAFF,TRBJ1-1,.,.,TRBV27
CASSPLTRAGNEKLFF,TRBJ1-4,.,.,TRBV18
CASSEGNSGGVTDWETQYF,TRBJ2-5,.,TRBD2,TRBV6-1
CASSAGTTSNYGYTF,TRBJ1-2,.,.,TRBV7-2
CASIRETQYF,TRBJ2-5,.,.,TRBV2
CASSHGTGGFYEQYF,TRBJ2-7,.,TRBD1,TRBV14